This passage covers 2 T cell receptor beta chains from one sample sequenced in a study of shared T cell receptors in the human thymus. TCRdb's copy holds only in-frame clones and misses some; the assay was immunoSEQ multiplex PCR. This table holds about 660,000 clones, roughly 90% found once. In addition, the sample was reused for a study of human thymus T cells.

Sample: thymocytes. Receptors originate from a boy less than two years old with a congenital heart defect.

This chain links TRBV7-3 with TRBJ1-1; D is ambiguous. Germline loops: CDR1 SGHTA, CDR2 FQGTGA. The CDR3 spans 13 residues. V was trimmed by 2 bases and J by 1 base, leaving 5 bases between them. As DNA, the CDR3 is TGTGCCAGCAGCTTAGCAGGGAACACTGAAGCTTTCTTT. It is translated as CASSLAGNTEAFF.

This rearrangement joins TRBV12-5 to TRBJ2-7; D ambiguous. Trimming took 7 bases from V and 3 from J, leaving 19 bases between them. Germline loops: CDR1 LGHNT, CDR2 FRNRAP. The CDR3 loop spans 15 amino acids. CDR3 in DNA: TGTGCTAGTGCTAATTTCCCCCCATACCTCTACGAGCAGTACTTC. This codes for CASANFPPYLYEQYF.